The 32 T cell receptor beta chains listed next were all sequenced from one sample in a study of PD-1 blockade in classical Hodgkin lymphoma. There was relapse after autologous stem cell transplantation in every patient, and there was variation in brentuximab vedotin exposure. The protocol was immunoSEQ multiplex PCR, while the TCRdb copy is restricted to in-frame clones and leaves out a portion. The table includes 50,000 to 85,000 clones, 70% to 80% detected once. This specimen consisted of peripheral blood mononuclear cells (PBMCs), obtained before the second cycle of nivolumab. All receptors derive from a human donor with classical Hodgkin lymphoma.

The chain recombines TRBV5-5 with TRBJ1-1, with D unresolved. With 2 bases removed from V and 3 bases from J, the gap between germline ends came to 8 bases. This CDR3 is built from 13 residues. The germline V gene has CDR1 SGHKS and CDR2 YYEKEE (reference sequence). CDR3 loop: CASSFSGDTEAFF. For the CDR3, the DNA is TGTGCCAGCAGCTTTTCAGGTGACACTGAAGCTTTCTTT.

The chain carries TRBV2 and TRBJ1-2, with a tentative D call TRBD1 (6 bases). The germline V gene has CDR1 SNHLY and CDR2 FYNNEI. V lost 6 bases and J 5 bases, leaving 16 bases between the germline ends. The CDR3 runs 14 residues. CDR3 DNA sequence: TGTGCCAGCAGGGAAACAGTCACAGGGTATGGCTACACCTTC. This codes for CASRETVTGYGYTF.

This clone was detected only once. The chain recombines TRBV5-1 with TRBJ1-1; D ambiguous. V was shortened by 5 bases and J by 4 bases, with 9 bases between the two germline ends. CDR1 SGHRS and CDR2 YFSETQ come from the germline V gene. This CDR3 is 12 amino acids long. The CDR3 sequence: CASREGGTEAFF. The CDR3, as DNA: TGCGCCAGCAGAGAAGGTGGCACTGAAGCTTTCTTT.

The table lists this clone with a few counts. The genes are TRBV2 and TRBJ2-3; 8 bases line up with TRBD2. The CDR3 runs 16 residues. After removal of 3 bases from V and 2 bases from J, the junction contained 7 bases not matched to a gene. Germline V CDR1 and CDR2: SNHLY, FYNNEI. The CDR3 spells CASSDYSGGPTDTQYF. The DNA for the CDR3 is TGTGCCAGCAGTGATTACAGCGGGGGTCCCACAGATACGCAGTATTTT.

The chain recombines TRBV19 with TRBJ1-1, with D perhaps matching TRBD1 (6 bases). Germline-derived CDR1 and CDR2 are LNHDA and SQIVND (reference sequence). V lost 8 bases, J lost 1 base, and 14 bases lay in between. The CDR3 runs 14 residues. The DNA for the CDR3 is TGTGCCAGTTCCGAGGGACAACAGAACACTGAAGCTTTCTTT. Amino acid sequence: CASSEGQQNTEAFF.

This clone turned up a few times. This chain links TRBV2 with TRBJ1-2; D not resolved. CDR3 length: 12 residues. Germline V gene sequence: CDR1 SNHLY, CDR2 FYNNEI. With 6 bases removed from V and 4 bases from J, the gap between germline ends came to 9 bases. The CDR3 region is CASRATTYGYTF. The CDR3 DNA follows: TGTGCCAGCAGGGCGACAACCTATGGCTACACCTTC.

The chain recombines TRBV25-1 with TRBJ1-4; 10 bases fit TRBD1. With V trimmed by 6 bases and J by 5 bases, 15 bases remained unmatched. Germline V lookup: CDR1 MGHDK, CDR2 SYGVNS. CDR3 length: 18 residues. Written as DNA, the CDR3 is TGTGCCAGCAGCGGTGGAAGGGGACAGGGGATGTCGAATGAAAAACTGTTTTTT. Its translation: CASSGGRGQGMSNEKLFF. Based on the CDR3 plus reference TRBV25-1 and TRBJ1-4, the full variable domain is EADIYQTPRYLVIGTGKKITLECSQTMGHDKMYWYQQDPGMELHLIHYSYGVNSTEKGDLSSESTVSRIRTEHFPLTLESARPSHTSQYLCASSGGRGQGMSNEKLFFGSGTQLSVL.

This clone was observed once. CDR3 amino acids: CASSLIAGHTDTQYF. The CDR3 coding sequence is TGCGCCAGCAGCTTGATAGCGGGACACACAGATACGCAGTATTTT. The rearrangement uses TRBV5-1 and TRBJ2-3, with 8 bases fitting TRBD2. Losses at the gene ends were 1 base for V and 2 bases for J; bases not matched to a gene: 3. The length of the CDR3 is 15 residues. Per germline, CDR1 SGHRS and CDR2 YFSETQ. The full variable domain, rest sourced from reference TRBV5-1 and TRBJ2-3, is KAGVTQTPRYLIKTRGQQVTLSCSPISGHRSVSWYQQTPGQGLQFLFEYFSETQRNKGNFPGRFSGRQFSNSRSEMNVSTLELGDSALYLCASSLIAGHTDTQYFGPGTRLTVL.

The gene calls are TRBV28 and TRBJ1-3, with D possibly being TRBD1 (6 bases). Deletions cut 3 bases from V and 4 bases from J, with 13 bases between. This CDR3 contains 15 residues. In germline, CDR1 is MDHEN, CDR2 SYDVKM. CDR3 in amino acids: CASSFPGDFGNTIYF. In nucleotides, the CDR3 is TGTGCCAGCAGTTTCCCAGGGGATTTCGGAAACACCATATATTTT.

The chain links TRBV13 to TRBJ2-1; TRBD2 is a possible D gene (7 bases). V shed 5 bases and J shed 6 bases, with 17 bases lying between them. The CDR3 covers 15 residues. Germline CDR1 PRHDT, CDR2 FYEKMQ (reference sequence). The CDR3 spells CASSPIRGALNEQFF. The CDR3, as DNA: TGTGCCAGCAGCCCTATACGGGGGGCCCTCAATGAGCAGTTCTTC. The entire variable domain, with the rest obtained from reference TRBV13 and TRBJ2-1, is as follows: AAGVIQSPRHLIKEKRETATLKCYPIPRHDTVYWYQQGPGQDPQFLISFYEKMQSDKGSIPDRFSAQQFSDYHSELNMSSLELGDSALYFCASSPIRGALNEQFFGPGTRLTVL.

The gene calls are TRBV5-1 and TRBJ2-1, with TRBD2 matching 10 bases. Germline CDR1 SGHRS, CDR2 YFSETQ. Trimming cost V 4 bases and J 10 bases; bases outside gene matches: 11. CDR3 size: 15 residues. DNA for the CDR3: TGCGCCAGCAGCCTCAGCGGGAGGGCTCCTCGGGAGCAGTTCTTC. Amino acids: CASSLSGRAPREQFF.

This clone was seen only a few times. CDR3 in amino acids: CASSFIGGEAFF. The CDR3 nucleotides are TGTGCCAGCAGCTTCATCGGGGGTGAAGCTTTCTTT. The chain links TRBV7-6 to TRBJ1-1, with a possible D match to TRBD1 (5 bases). The V gene's germline CDR1 is SGHVS and CDR2 FNYEAQ. The CDR3 covers 12 residues. V gave up 3 bases and J gave up 7 bases, with 9 bases separating them.

The V and J genes are TRBV6-1 and TRBJ2-7; possibly TRBD2 for D (5 bases). Trimming took off 3 bases at V and 6 bases at J, with 15 bases between the two ends. Germline values: CDR1 MNHNS, CDR2 SASEGT. The CDR3 runs to 14 residues. The CDR3 bases are TGTGCCAGCAGTGAGAGCGGTTTGATCTCCGAGCAGTACTTC. Protein product: CASSESGLISEQYF.

This sequence joins TRBV5-5 and TRBJ1-1; D is ambiguous. V lost 3 bases to trimming and J lost 4 bases, with 19 bases between them. Looked up from germline, CDR1 is SGHKS and CDR2 is YYEKEE (reference sequence). The CDR3 is 16 amino acids. CDR3 bases: TGTGCCAGCAGCTCCTTGGGGTCGACACGGGCCACTGAAGCTTTCTTT. Translating gives CASSSLGSTRATEAFF.

This clone was seen a few times. J is TRBJ1-1 and V is TRBV27, with a tentative D call TRBD1 (5 bases). The CDR3 covers 16 residues. Germline CDR1 is MNHEY and CDR2 is SMNVEV (reference sequence). V was cut by 7 bases and J by 4 bases, with 22 bases left in between. DNA of the CDR3: TGTGCCAGCAACCCTTACCAGGGAGGTGGGGCCACTGAAGCTTTCTTT. It yields the protein CASNPYQGGGATEAFF.

The genes are TRBV29-1 and TRBJ2-2; D gene uncertain. The CDR3 length is 13 residues. From germline, CDR1 is SQVTM and CDR2 ANQGSEA. V shed 3 bases and J shed 5 bases, with 10 bases lying between them. The CDR3, as DNA: TGCAGCGTTGACCCGCCTGGTACCGGGGAGCTGTTTTTT. Residues: CSVDPPGTGELFF.

The chain recombines TRBV19 with TRBJ1-2; perhaps TRBD1 as D (5 bases). The V and J ends lost 7 bases and 1 base respectively, with 16 bases between them. Germline V CDR1 and CDR2: LNHDA, SQIVND (reference sequence). CDR3 length: 15 residues. Here the CDR3 reads CASTPSGGINYGYTF. The CDR3 DNA sequence: TGTGCCAGTACCCCATCGGGGGGGATTAACTATGGCTACACCTTC. Full variable domain (missing parts from reference TRBV19 and TRBJ1-2): DGGITQSPKYLFRKEGQNVTLSCEQNLNHDAMYWYRQDPGQGLRLIYYSQIVNDFQKGDIAEGYSVSREKKESFPLTVTSAQKNPTAFYLCASTPSGGINYGYTFGSGTRLTVV.

The rearrangement uses TRBV28 and TRBJ1-3; D perhaps matches TRBD1 (6 bases). V was trimmed by 8 bases and J by 2 bases, leaving 10 bases between them. Germline CDR1 and CDR2: MDHEN and SYDVKM. The CDR3 spans 13 residues. CDR3 sequence (DNA): TGTGCCAGCGGACAGTTTCCTGGAAACACCATATATTTT. This translates into CASGQFPGNTIYF.

The chain employs TRBV5-1 and TRBJ2-5; TRBD1 matches 7 bases. CDR1 and CDR2 from the germline V gene are SGHRS and YFSETQ. The CDR3 loop spans 15 amino acids. V lost 4 bases, J lost 5 bases, and 11 bases stayed unmatched. This chain's CDR3 is CASSTWTGLGETQYF. The CDR3 DNA follows: TGCGCCAGCAGCACGTGGACAGGCCTGGGGGAGACCCAGTACTTC.

The chain combines TRBV7-2 with TRBJ2-7; possibly TRBD2 for D (6 bases). Germline CDR1 and CDR2: SGHTA and FQGNSA. There are 13 residues in the CDR3. The ends were cut back, 2 bases at V and 3 bases at J, with 8 bases in the middle. CDR3 bases: TGTGCCAGCAGCTTAAGGAGGGGCTACGAGCAGTACTTC. Protein product: CASSLRRGYEQYF.

The CDR3, as DNA: TGTGCCAGCAGCCCCCGGGACAGGGGGCAGGTATATGAGCAGTTCTTC. This encodes CASSPRDRGQVYEQFF. V and J are TRBV14 and TRBJ2-1; the match to TRBD1 covers 12 bases. V lost 4 bases and J lost 8; bases outside the gene matches: 9. This CDR3 is built from 16 residues. Germline V gene sequence: CDR1 SGHDN, CDR2 FVKESK.

This sequence joins TRBV6-5 and TRBJ1-2; a possible D gene is TRBD1 (5 bases). Per the germline V gene, CDR1 is MNHEY and CDR2 is SVGAGI. CDR3 length equals 14 residues. V dropped 5 bases and J dropped 5 bases, with 15 bases sitting between them. In DNA, the CDR3 is TGTGCCAGCAGTGAACCAGGGCTAAATTATGGCTACACCTTC. This sequence encodes CASSEPGLNYGYTF.

The chain couples TRBV5-1 to TRBJ2-2; weak D call: TRBD2 (7 bases). Germline CDR1 and CDR2: SGHRS and YFSETQ. With 6 bases removed from V and 5 bases from J, the gap between germline ends came to 17 bases. This CDR3 is built from 15 residues. As DNA, the CDR3 is TGCGCCAGCACCTACTCGGGGGGCACGACCGGGGAGCTGTTTTTT. Its protein product is CASTYSGGTTGELFF.

J is TRBJ1-2 and V is TRBV6-5; 10 nucleotides align to TRBD1. Germline lookup yields CDR1 MNHEY and CDR2 SVGAGI. V trimming: 2 bases; J trimming: 7 bases; junction bases outside the gene matches: 4. The CDR3 loop spans 14 amino acids. The CDR3 DNA is TGTGCCAGCAGTTACCTGACAGGGGGCTTTGGCTACACCTTC. Its translation: CASSYLTGGFGYTF.

The CDR3 DNA is TGTGCCAGCAGCCCCCAGTCCAGCTCCTACAATGAGCAGTTCTTC. Translation gives CASSPQSSSYNEQFF. The chain has TRBV9 and TRBJ2-1; D gene uncertain. V lost 4 bases and J lost 0, with 11 bases in between. The CDR3 is made up of 15 amino acids. Germline-derived CDR1 and CDR2 are SGDLS and YYNGEE.

CDR3 loop: CASSLGSGGIYNEQFF. The CDR3 DNA follows: TGCGCCAGCAGCTTGGGCAGCGGGGGGATCTACAATGAGCAGTTCTTC. J is TRBJ2-1 and V is TRBV5-1, with TRBD2 matching over 9 bases. Germline lookup yields CDR1 SGHRS and CDR2 YFSETQ. The V gene end was trimmed by 0 bases and the J gene end by 3 bases; junction bases not matched to a gene: 4. The CDR3 has 16 amino acids.

This clone was counted a single time. The V gene is TRBV6-5, the J gene TRBJ2-7; D may be TRBD1 (5 bases). The CDR3 consists of 15 residues. V dropped 6 bases and J dropped 2 bases, with 17 bases sitting between them. Germline lookup yields CDR1 MNHEY and CDR2 SVGAGI. The CDR3 DNA reads TGTGCCAGCAGCCTGCACAGGTCTTTCGCCTACGAGCAGTACTTC. It yields the protein CASSLHRSFAYEQYF.

This clone showed up just once. This chain links TRBV7-2 with TRBJ2-5; no clear D gene. Germline V CDR1 and CDR2: SGHTA, FQGNSA. V lost 2 bases, J lost 2 bases, and 9 bases lay in between. This CDR3 contains 14 residues. CDR3: CASSLIGIQETQYF. The CDR3 nucleotides are TGTGCCAGCAGCTTAATAGGGATTCAAGAGACCCAGTACTTC.

J is TRBJ1-4 and V is TRBV29-1, with 10 positions matching TRBD1. There are 13 residues in the CDR3. Germline CDR1 and CDR2: SQVTM and ANQGSEA. Losses at the gene ends were 6 bases for V and 9 bases for J; bases not matched to a gene: 7. The CDR3 region is CSVMGQGLQKLFF. The DNA for the CDR3 is TGCAGCGTAATGGGACAGGGGTTGCAAAAACTGTTTTTT.

A few counts support this clone. The V gene is TRBV5-1, the J gene TRBJ2-3, with no clear D. The CDR3 consists of 12 residues. The germline V and J ends were trimmed by 1 base and 5 bases, with 5 bases remaining between them. Germline lookup yields CDR1 SGHRS and CDR2 YFSETQ. CDR3 bases: TGCGCCAGCAGCTTGCGTGGAGATACGCAGTATTTT. Translating gives CASSLRGDTQYF.

This clone showed up many times. This rearrangement joins TRBV30 to TRBJ1-2, with TRBD1 matching over 7 bases. J was trimmed by 13 bases and V by 2 bases; bases with no gene match: 10. Looked up from germline, CDR1 is GTSNPN and CDR2 is SVGIG (reference sequence). The CDR3 sequence is 12 residues long. This chain's CDR3 is CAWSSPGGWCTF. DNA of the CDR3: TGTGCCTGGAGTTCCCCAGGGGGTTGGTGCACCTTC.

The chain is built from TRBV5-1 and TRBJ1-4; no firm D call. The V gene's germline CDR1 is SGHRS and CDR2 YFSETQ. V lost 0 bases to trimming and J lost 0 bases, with 6 bases between them. The CDR3 runs to 15 residues. CDR3 sequence reads: CASSLEPATNEKLFF. CDR3 DNA: TGCGCCAGCAGCTTGGAACCTGCAACTAATGAAAAACTGTTTTTT. The variable domain in full, with the rest retrieved from reference TRBV5-1 and TRBJ1-4, is KAGVTQTPRYLIKTRGQQVTLSCSPISGHRSVSWYQQTPGQGLQFLFEYFSETQRNKGNFPGRFSGRQFSNSRSEMNVSTLELGDSALYLCASSLEPATNEKLFFGSGTQLSVL.